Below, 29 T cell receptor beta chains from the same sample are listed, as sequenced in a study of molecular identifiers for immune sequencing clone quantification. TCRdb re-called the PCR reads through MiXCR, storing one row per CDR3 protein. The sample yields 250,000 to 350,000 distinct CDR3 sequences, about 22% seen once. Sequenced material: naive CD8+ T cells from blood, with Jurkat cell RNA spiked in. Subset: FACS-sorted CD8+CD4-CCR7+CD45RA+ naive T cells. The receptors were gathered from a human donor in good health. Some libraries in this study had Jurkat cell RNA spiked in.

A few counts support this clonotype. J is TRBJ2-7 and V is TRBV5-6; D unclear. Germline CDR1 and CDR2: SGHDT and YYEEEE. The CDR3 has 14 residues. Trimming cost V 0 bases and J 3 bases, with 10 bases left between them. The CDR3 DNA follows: TGTGCCAGCAGCTTGGCCTTCTCCTACTACGAGCAGTACTTC. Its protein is CASSLAFSYYEQYF. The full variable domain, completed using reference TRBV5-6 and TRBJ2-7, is DAGVTQSPTHLIKTRGQQVTLRCSPKSGHDTVSWYQQALGQGPQFIFQYYEEEERQRGNFPDRFSGHQFPNYSSELNVNALLLGDSALYLCASSLAFSYYEQYFGPGTRLTVT.

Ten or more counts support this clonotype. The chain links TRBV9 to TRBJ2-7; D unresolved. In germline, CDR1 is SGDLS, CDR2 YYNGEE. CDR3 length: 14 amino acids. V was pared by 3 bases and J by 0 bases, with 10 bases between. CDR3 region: CASSALVSSYEQYF. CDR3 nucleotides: TGTGCCAGCAGCGCCCTGGTTAGCTCCTACGAGCAGTACTTC.

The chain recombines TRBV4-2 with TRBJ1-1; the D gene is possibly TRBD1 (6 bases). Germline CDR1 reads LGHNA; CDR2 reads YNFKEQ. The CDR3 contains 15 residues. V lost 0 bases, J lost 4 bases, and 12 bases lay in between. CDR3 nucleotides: TGTGCCAGCAGCCAAGATGCTGAGGGGGTCACTGAAGCTTTCTTT. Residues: CASSQDAEGVTEAFF.

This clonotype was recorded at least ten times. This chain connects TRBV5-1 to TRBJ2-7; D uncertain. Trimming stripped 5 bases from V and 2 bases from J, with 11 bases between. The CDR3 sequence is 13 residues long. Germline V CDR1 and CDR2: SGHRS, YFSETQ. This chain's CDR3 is CASRTGPTYEQYF. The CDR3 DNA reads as TGCGCCAGCAGAACGGGTCCGACCTACGAGCAGTACTTC.

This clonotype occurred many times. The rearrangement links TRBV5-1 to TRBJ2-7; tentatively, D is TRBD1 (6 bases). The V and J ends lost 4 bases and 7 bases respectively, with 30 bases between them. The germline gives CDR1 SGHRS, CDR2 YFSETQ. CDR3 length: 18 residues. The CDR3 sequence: CASSQETSYRPGQQEQYF. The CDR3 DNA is TGCGCCAGCAGCCAAGAAACGAGCTATAGGCCGGGACAACAGGAGCAGTACTTC.

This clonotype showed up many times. The CDR3 is CASSLPTSGSGFDTQYF. The CDR3 DNA reads TGTGCCAGCAGTTTACCGACTAGCGGGAGCGGGTTTGATACGCAGTATTTT. The chain carries TRBV28 and TRBJ2-3, with 12 bases aligning to TRBD2. CDR1 and CDR2 from the germline V gene are MDHEN and SYDVKM. CDR3 size: 17 residues. Trimming removed 2 bases from V and 6 bases from J; junction bases left unmatched: 9.

CDR3 sequence: CASSYVGPGQGAYEQYF. In DNA, the CDR3 is TGTGCCAGCAGTTACGTTGGACCGGGACAGGGGGCCTACGAGCAGTACTTC. V gene TRBV6-2 or TRBV6-3 combines with J gene TRBJ2-7; TRBD1 matches 11 bases. Germline-derived CDR1 and CDR2 are MNHEY and SVGEGT. This CDR3 is built from 17 residues. V lost 2 bases, J lost 2 bases, and 8 bases stayed unmatched.

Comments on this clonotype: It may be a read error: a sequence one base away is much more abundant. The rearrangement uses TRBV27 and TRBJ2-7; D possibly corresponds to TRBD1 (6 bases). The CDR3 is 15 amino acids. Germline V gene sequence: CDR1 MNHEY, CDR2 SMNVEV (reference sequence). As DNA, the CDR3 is TGTGCCTGCAGTTTATCCACAGGGCCGACCTACGAGCAGTACTTC. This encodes CACSLSTGPTYEQYF.

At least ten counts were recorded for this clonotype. This CDR3 reads CASSPLEGGLAVPISYNEQFF. As DNA, the CDR3 is TGCGCCAGCAGCCCCTTGGAGGGGGGACTAGCGGTCCCTATCTCCTACAATGAGCAGTTCTTC. V is TRBV5-1 and J is TRBJ2-1; 11 nucleotides match TRBD2. CDR3 length: 21 amino acids. Trimming took 4 bases from V and 0 from J; bases not matched to a gene: 18. Looked up from germline, CDR1 is SGHRS and CDR2 is YFSETQ.

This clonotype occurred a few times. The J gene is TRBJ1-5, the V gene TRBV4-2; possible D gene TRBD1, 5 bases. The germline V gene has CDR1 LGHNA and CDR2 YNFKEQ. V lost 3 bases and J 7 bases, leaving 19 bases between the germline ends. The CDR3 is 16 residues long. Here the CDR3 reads CASSQVSQVGGQPQHF. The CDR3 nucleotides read TGTGCCAGCAGCCAGGTTTCACAAGTTGGGGGACAGCCCCAGCATTTT.

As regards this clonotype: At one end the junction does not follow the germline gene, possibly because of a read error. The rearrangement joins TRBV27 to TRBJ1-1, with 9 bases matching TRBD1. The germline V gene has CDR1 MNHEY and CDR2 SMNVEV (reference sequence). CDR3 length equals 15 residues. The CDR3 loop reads CVSSTLQGATAEAFF. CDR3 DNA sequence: TGTGTCAGCAGTACCTTACAGGGGGCGACGGCAGAGGCTTTCTTT.

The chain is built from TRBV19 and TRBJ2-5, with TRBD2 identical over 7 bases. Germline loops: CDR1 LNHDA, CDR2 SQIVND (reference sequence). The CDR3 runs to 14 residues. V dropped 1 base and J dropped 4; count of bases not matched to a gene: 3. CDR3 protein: CASSIGGGGETQYF. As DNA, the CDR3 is TGTGCCAGTAGTATAGGGGGGGGAGGAGAGACCCAGTACTTC.

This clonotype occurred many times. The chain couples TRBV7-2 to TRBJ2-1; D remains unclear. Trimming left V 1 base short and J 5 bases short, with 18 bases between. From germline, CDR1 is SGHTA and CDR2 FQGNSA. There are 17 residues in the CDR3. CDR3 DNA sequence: TGTGCCAGCAGCTTAGTTCTTCGGGTCACACCAGACAATGAGCAGTTCTTC. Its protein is CASSLVLRVTPDNEQFF.

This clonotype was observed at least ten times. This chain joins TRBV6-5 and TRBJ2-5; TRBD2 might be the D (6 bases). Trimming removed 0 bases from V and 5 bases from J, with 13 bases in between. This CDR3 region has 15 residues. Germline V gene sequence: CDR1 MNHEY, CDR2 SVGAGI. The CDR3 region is CASSYSGGGVETQYF. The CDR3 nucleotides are TGTGCCAGCAGTTACTCGGGGGGAGGTGTCGAGACCCAGTACTTC.

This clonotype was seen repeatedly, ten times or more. The CDR3 DNA is TGTGCCAGCAGCCAAGATTGGGTGGGACTGTCAACCTACGAGCAGTACTTC. Translated: CASSQDWVGLSTYEQYF. The chain couples TRBV4-2 to TRBJ2-7; possibly TRBD2 for D (6 bases). The V gene lost 0 bases and the J gene lost 2 bases, with 17 bases spanning the gap. Germline values: CDR1 LGHNA, CDR2 YNFKEQ. This CDR3 comprises 17 residues.

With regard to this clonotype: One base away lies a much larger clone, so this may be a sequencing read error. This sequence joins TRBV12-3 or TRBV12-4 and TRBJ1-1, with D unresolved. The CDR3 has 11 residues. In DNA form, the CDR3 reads TGTGCCAGCCGTTTGATTAGTGAAGCTTTCTTT. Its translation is CASRLISEAFF.

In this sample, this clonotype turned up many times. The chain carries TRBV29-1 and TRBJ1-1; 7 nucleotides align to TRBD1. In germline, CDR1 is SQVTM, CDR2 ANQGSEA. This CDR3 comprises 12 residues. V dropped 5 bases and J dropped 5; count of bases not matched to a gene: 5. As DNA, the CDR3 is TGCAGCGTTTATAAACAGGGGACTGAAGCTTTCTTT. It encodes CSVYKQGTEAFF.

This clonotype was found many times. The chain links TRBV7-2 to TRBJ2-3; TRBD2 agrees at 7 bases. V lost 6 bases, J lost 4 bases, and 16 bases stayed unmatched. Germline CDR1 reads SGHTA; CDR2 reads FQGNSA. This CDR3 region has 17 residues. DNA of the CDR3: TGTGCCAGCAGTCGCCGGGGGAGGGCTCCTGGCGCAGATACGCAGTATTTT. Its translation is CASSRRGRAPGADTQYF.

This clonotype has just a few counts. CDR3 sequence: CASRNTGTRDFFF. The CDR3 DNA sequence: TGTGCCAGCAGAAATACCGGGACAAGGGATTTCTTCTTT. The J gene is TRBJ1-1, the V gene TRBV6-1; tentatively, D is TRBD1 (6 bases). There are 13 residues in the CDR3. Germline assignment: CDR1 MNHNS and CDR2 SASEGT. V lost 6 bases, J lost 14 bases, and 22 bases lay in between.

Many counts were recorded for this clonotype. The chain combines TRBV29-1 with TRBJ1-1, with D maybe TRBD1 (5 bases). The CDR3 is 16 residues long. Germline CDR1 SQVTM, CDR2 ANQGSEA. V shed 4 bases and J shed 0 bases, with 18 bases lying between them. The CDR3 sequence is CSVAVETAKMNTEAFF. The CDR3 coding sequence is TGCAGCGTTGCGGTGGAGACAGCAAAGATGAACACTGAAGCTTTCTTT.

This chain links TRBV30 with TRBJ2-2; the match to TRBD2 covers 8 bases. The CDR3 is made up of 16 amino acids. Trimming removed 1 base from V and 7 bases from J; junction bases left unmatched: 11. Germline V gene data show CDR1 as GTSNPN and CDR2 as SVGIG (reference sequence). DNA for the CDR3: TGTGCCTGGAGTGGGGGAGCGGGAGAGCGTGGCGGGGAGCTGTTTTTT. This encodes CAWSGGAGERGGELFF.

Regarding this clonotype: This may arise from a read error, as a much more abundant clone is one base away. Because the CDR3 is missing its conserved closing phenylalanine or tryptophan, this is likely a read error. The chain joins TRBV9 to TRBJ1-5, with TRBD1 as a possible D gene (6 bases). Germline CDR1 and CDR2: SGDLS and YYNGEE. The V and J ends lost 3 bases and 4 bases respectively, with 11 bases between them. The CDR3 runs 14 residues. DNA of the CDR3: TGTGCCAGCAGCGAGACAGGAACGAATCAGCCCCAGCATCTT. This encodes CASSETGTNQPQHL.

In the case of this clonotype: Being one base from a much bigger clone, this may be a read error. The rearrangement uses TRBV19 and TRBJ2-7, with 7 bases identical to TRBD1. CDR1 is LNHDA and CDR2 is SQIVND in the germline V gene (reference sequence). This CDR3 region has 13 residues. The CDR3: CAGSVLEDREQYF. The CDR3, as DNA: TGTGCCGGTAGTGTTCTCGAGGACAGGGAGCAGTACTTC.

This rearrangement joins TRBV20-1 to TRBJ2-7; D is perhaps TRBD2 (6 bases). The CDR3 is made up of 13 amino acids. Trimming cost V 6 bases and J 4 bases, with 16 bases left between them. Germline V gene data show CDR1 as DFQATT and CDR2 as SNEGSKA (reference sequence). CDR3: CSADSPSEYEQYF. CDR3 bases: TGCAGTGCCGACTCGCCTAGCGAGTACGAGCAGTACTTC.

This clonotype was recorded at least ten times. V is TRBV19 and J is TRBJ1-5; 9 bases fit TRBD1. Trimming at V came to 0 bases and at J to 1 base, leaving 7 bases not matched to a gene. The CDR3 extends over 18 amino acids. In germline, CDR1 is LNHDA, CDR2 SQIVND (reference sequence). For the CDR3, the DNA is TGTGCCAGTAGTATAGATCTTTGGACAGGGGAAAGCAATCAGCCCCAGCATTTT. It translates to CASSIDLWTGESNQPQHF.

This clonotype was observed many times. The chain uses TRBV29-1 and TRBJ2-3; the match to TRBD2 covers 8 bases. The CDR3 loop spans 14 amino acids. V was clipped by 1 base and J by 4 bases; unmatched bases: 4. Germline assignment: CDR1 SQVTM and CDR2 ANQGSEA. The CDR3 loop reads CSVEVSGGSDTQYF. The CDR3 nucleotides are TGCAGCGTTGAAGTAAGCGGGGGATCAGATACGCAGTATTTT.

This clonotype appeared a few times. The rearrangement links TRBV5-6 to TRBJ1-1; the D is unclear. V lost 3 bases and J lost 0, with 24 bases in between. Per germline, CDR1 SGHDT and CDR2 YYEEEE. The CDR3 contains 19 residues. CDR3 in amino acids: CASSSEGIGGNEVNTEAFF. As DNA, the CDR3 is TGTGCCAGCAGCTCCGAGGGAATTGGCGGGAATGAAGTGAACACTGAAGCTTTCTTT.

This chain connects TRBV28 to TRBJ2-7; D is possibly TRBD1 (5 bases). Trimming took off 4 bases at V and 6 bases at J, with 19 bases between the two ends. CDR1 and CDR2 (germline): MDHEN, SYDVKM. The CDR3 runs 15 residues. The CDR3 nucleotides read TGTGCCAGCAGTTCCTACTGGGGCCTCCCCGGCGAGCAGTACTTC. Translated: CASSSYWGLPGEQYF.

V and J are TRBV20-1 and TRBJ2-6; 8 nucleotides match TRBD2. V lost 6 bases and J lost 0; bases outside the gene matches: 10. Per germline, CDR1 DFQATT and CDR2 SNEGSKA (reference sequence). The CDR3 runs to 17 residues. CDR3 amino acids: CSATGAGGSSGANVLTF. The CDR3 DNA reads TGCAGTGCGACTGGGGCGGGAGGCTCCTCTGGGGCCAACGTCCTGACTTTC.